The 11 T cell receptor beta chains below were found in one sample sequenced in a study of T cell clonality in common variable immunodeficiency (dated by TCRdb to the mid-2010s). The library was made by the immunoSEQ multiplex PCR assay. Held by TCRdb, this immuneACCESS table contains in-frame sequences only and omits some clones. Under half of the omission traces to an unresolved V gene where checked; the cause of the rest is unknown. The sample has 30,000 to 35,000 clones on record, with no singletons. More than 25% of the sample goes to the ten largest clones. For these TCRs, the target antigens are not known. General study outcomes and caveats: Fewer deletions and N-nucleotide insertions were reportedly observed in CVID TCRbeta sequences, and highly modified clones with 13 or more V deletions were reportedly absent from CVID TCRbeta sequences.

The sequenced material came from peripheral blood mononuclear cells. The receptor set was obtained from a human donor with common variable immunodeficiency.

This clone was seen many times. Read data end 3 residues before the CDR3 end; the end is taken from the germline J gene. This chain uses TRBV24-1 with TRBJ1-5; D uncertain. Trimming took 3 bases from V and 4 from J, leaving 12 bases between them. This CDR3 region has 15 residues. Germline loops: CDR1 KGHDR, CDR2 SFDVKD. CDR3 DNA (partial): TGTGCCACCAGTGATACTCGGACGGGGAATCAGCCC. This translates into CATSDTRTGNQP. In full, the CDR3 reads CATSDTRTGNQPQHF.

At least ten counts were recorded for this clone. This CDR3 reads CSARVQGHFGYTF. The sequenced CDR3 bases are TGCAGTGCTAGAGTGCAGGGCCACTTCGGC. This chain links TRBV20-1 with TRBJ1-2; tentatively, D is TRBD1 (5 bases). Read data end 3 residues before the CDR3 end; the end is taken from the germline J gene. The CDR3 is made up of 13 amino acids. Germline V lookup: CDR1 DFQATT, CDR2 SNEGSKA (reference sequence).

This clone was seen many times. Coverage ceases 3 residues before the CDR3 finishes, and the germline J gene fills in the end. V and J are TRBV7-7 and TRBJ2-7; tentatively, D is TRBD2 (7 bases). The CDR3 consists of 13 residues. Germline CDR1 and CDR2: SSHAT and FNYEAQ (reference sequence). V was trimmed by 5 bases and J by 6 bases, leaving 14 bases between them. Incomplete CDR3 DNA: TGTGCCAGCAGCGTCGGGGGGCGGGCCGAG. Its translation: CASSVGGRAE. The entire CDR3 protein is CASSVGGRAEQYF.

A word on this clone: The read terminates 3 residues before the CDR3 end, so the remaining end is supplied by the germline J gene. This chain joins TRBV7-6 and TRBJ1-6; D is possibly TRBD1 (5 bases). The CDR3 has 14 residues. Germline V lookup: CDR1 SGHVS, CDR2 FNYEAQ. The germline V and J ends were trimmed by 1 base and 11 bases, with 12 bases remaining between them. The CDR3 protein is CASSLDQGLTPLHF. The sequenced CDR3 bases are TGTGCCAGCAGCTTAGACCAGGGTCTGACACCC.

As to this clone: The CDR3 end lies 3 residues beyond the end of the read and is filled in from the germline J gene. The chain links TRBV7-9 to TRBJ1-2, with D maybe TRBD1 (6 bases). V was cut by 1 base and J by 6 bases, with 15 bases left in between. The CDR3 sequence is 15 residues long. The germline gives CDR1 SEHNR, CDR2 FQNEAQ (reference sequence). Here the CDR3 reads CASSLGQGIVHGYTF. The CDR3 bases that were read are TGTGCCAGCAGCTTAGGGCAGGGGATTGTCCATGGC.

As for this clone: The read gets to within 3 residues of the CDR3 end, and the germline J gene fills in the rest. This chain joins TRBV7-2 and TRBJ1-5; D is unclear. The V and J ends lost 2 bases and 4 bases respectively, with 12 bases between them. Germline-derived CDR1 and CDR2 are SGHTA and FQGNSA. The CDR3 is 15 amino acids. The CDR3 is CASSLKGWPNQPQHF. Incomplete CDR3 DNA: TGTGCCAGCAGCTTAAAGGGTTGGCCGAATCAGCCC.

This clone was observed at least ten times. The DNA ends 3 residues before the CDR3 does, and the rest of the CDR3 is filled in from the germline J gene. The rearrangement links TRBV7-9 to TRBJ1-6; D gene unclear. The CDR3 is 14 residues long. Trimming stripped 1 base from V and 7 bases from J, with 8 bases between. Per germline, CDR1 SEHNR and CDR2 FQNEAQ (reference sequence). CDR3 residues: CASSLGGENSPLHF. CDR3 bases read: TGTGCCAGCAGCTTAGGCGGAGAGAATTCACCC. The full variable domain, in which reference TRBV7-9 and TRBJ1-6 provide the parts outside the CDR3, is DTGVSQNPRHKITKRGQNVTFRCDPISEHNRLYWYRQTLGQGPEFLTYFQNEAQLEKSRLLSDRFSAERPKGSFSTLEIQRTEQGDSAMYLCASSLGGENSPLHFGNGTRLTVT.

On this clone itself: The CDR3 end lies 3 residues beyond the end of the read and is filled in from the germline J gene. The J gene is TRBJ1-6, the V gene TRBV30; a possible D gene is TRBD1 (5 bases). The CDR3 sequence is 17 residues long. Trimming stripped 4 bases from V and 0 bases from J, with 16 bases between. Germline lookup yields CDR1 GTSNPN and CDR2 SVGIG (reference sequence). The CDR3 DNA, read in part, is TGTGCCTGGAAACGGTATGGGGCGATCTCCTATAATTCACCC. This gives the protein CAWKRYGAISYNSP. The whole CDR3 sequence is CAWKRYGAISYNSPLHF.

This clone was recorded at least ten times. The read terminates 3 residues ahead of where the CDR3 ends, so the germline J gene completes it. This rearrangement joins TRBV7-3 to TRBJ2-5; the match to TRBD2 covers 12 bases. Unmatched junction bases numbered 9, after V lost 3 bases and J lost 7 bases. CDR3 length: 16 residues. Germline lookup yields CDR1 SGHTA and CDR2 FQGTGA. The CDR3 bases that were read are TGTGCCAGCAGCTTTGCTAGCGGGAGGGCCGACGCGACC. It translates to CASSFASGRADAT. The complete CDR3 reads CASSFASGRADATQYF. Filled out from reference TRBV7-3 and TRBJ2-5, the complete variable domain reads GAGVSQTPSNKVTEKGKYVELRCDPISGHTALYWYRQSLGQGPEFLIYFQGTGAADDSGLPNDRFFAVRPEGSVSTLKIQRTERGDSAVYLCASSFASGRADATQYFGPGTRLLVL.

Turning to this clone: Read sequence stops 3 residues before the CDR3 end, and the germline J gene provides the missing end. This rearrangement joins TRBV2 to TRBJ1-1; 9 bases agree with TRBD1. This CDR3 region has 14 residues. Germline values: CDR1 SNHLY, CDR2 FYNNEI. With V trimmed by 6 bases and J by 6 bases, 8 bases remained unmatched. The CDR3 bases that were read are TGTGCCAGCAGACAGGGGGCCACGATACCTGAA. This sequence encodes CASRQGATIPE. Given in full, the CDR3 is CASRQGATIPEAFF.

Many counts were recorded for this clone. The read comes to an end 3 residues before the CDR3 does, leaving the germline J gene to fill in the end. The chain uses TRBV28 and TRBJ2-7, with 8 bases matching TRBD1. The CDR3 has 15 amino acids. Per the germline V gene, CDR1 is MDHEN and CDR2 is SYDVKM. The J segment lost 0 bases and the V segment lost 2 bases, leaving 3 bases of the junction unmatched. Here the CDR3 reads CASSLRDRSSYEQYF. The part of the CDR3 DNA that was read is TGTGCCAGCAGTTTAAGGGACAGGAGCTCCTACGAG.